This TCR beta chain originates from a study of T cells in Graves' hyperthyroidism and ophthalmopathy. This clonotype was observed at least ten times. It was RNA transcripts that yielded the amplified TCR beta CDR3 regions. First-round RT-PCR of the TCR CDR3 relied on the HTBI primer set. Using its own MiXCR run on the multiplex PCR reads, TCRdb lists one record per CDR3 protein. This table holds roughly 200,000 distinct CDR3 sequences, around 17% found once. Germline V gives CDR1 LNHDA, CDR2 SQIVND (reference sequence). The CDR3 consists of 12 residues. Trimming removed 7 bases at V and 8 bases at J, with 14 bases between. Lactation, pregnancy, other autoimmune disease or uncontrolled infection led to exclusion of patients.

The chain joins TRBV19 to TRBJ1-2; no reliable D call. Sequenced material: blood. The source of this sequence is a man between 40 and 49 years old with Graves' hyperthyroidism. The CDR3 DNA reads as TGTGCCAGTAATCCCCGGGAAGGAGGCTACACCTTC. Its protein is CASNPREGGYTF.